The 10 T cell receptor beta chains below were found in one sample sequenced in a study of T cells in localized non-small cell lung cancer. TCRdb's table, derived via immunoSEQ multiplex PCR, lists solely in-frame clones and lacks some. The sample consists of approximately 80,000 clones, more than 75% of them appearing once. Sequences were derived from peripheral blood, sampled before any cancer treatment. These receptors came from a female donor aged 60 or older with stage I lung adenocarcinoma.

The chain carries TRBV11-2 and TRBJ2-7; no clear D. The germline gives CDR1 SGHAT, CDR2 FQNNGV. The CDR3 contains 13 residues. V was pared by 1 base and J by 4 bases, with 8 bases between. The CDR3 coding sequence is TGTGCCAGCAGCTTAGTCTACCTTTACGAGCAGTACTTC. It is translated as CASSLVYLYEQYF.

This chain connects TRBV6-5 to TRBJ2-5; 14 bases align to TRBD2. Germline values: CDR1 MNHEY, CDR2 SVGAGI. The CDR3 totals 16 residues. V lost 4 bases, J lost 7 bases, and 8 bases stayed unmatched. CDR3 nucleotides: TGTGCCAGCAGTTCCGAGGGACTAGCGGGAGCCGGGACCCAGTACTTC. Amino acid sequence: CASSSEGLAGAGTQYF.

This chain joins TRBV6-6 and TRBJ1-1; D not resolved. The CDR3 covers 15 residues. The germline gives CDR1 MNHNY, CDR2 SVGAGI (reference sequence). Trimming shortened V by 7 bases and J by 7 bases, and 22 bases separated the two germline ends. CDR3: CASNPRGQNRLEAFF. The CDR3 DNA follows: TGTGCCAGCAACCCTCGAGGGCAGAACCGACTTGAAGCTTTCTTT.

The chain links TRBV7-2 to TRBJ2-3; TRBD1 matches 10 bases. Trimming at V came to 5 bases and at J to 0 bases, leaving 5 bases not matched to a gene. Germline CDR1 is SGHTA and CDR2 is FQGNSA. The CDR3 loop spans 16 amino acids. The CDR3 coding sequence is TGTGCCAGCAGCCCACGGACAGGGGGAAGCACAGATACGCAGTATTTT. Protein product: CASSPRTGGSTDTQYF.

The chain joins TRBV2 to TRBJ2-1; 10 nucleotides align to TRBD1. Per germline, CDR1 SNHLY and CDR2 FYNNEI. Trimming cost V 5 bases and J 5 bases; bases outside gene matches: 3. This CDR3 is 14 amino acids long. The CDR3 region is CASSRDRGDNEQFF. As DNA, the CDR3 is TGTGCCAGCAGTCGGGACAGGGGAGACAATGAGCAGTTCTTC. The full variable domain, rest sourced from reference TRBV2 and TRBJ2-1, is EPEVTQTPSHQVTQMGQEVILRCVPISNHLYFYWYRQILGQKVEFLVSFYNNEISEKSEIFDDQFSVERPDGSNFTLKIRSTKLEDSAMYFCASSRDRGDNEQFFGPGTRLTVL.

The chain is built from TRBV2 and TRBJ1-5; tentatively, D is TRBD1 (6 bases). Between the trimmed V and J ends, which lost 6 bases and 5 bases, there was a span of 11 bases. The CDR3 runs to 13 residues. Germline CDR1 reads SNHLY; CDR2 reads FYNNEI. CDR3 sequence: CASRQGGYQPQHF. The CDR3 nucleotides read TGTGCCAGCAGACAGGGAGGGTATCAGCCCCAGCATTTT. The full variable domain, rest sourced from reference TRBV2 and TRBJ1-5, is EPEVTQTPSHQVTQMGQEVILRCVPISNHLYFYWYRQILGQKVEFLVSFYNNEISEKSEIFDDQFSVERPDGSNFTLKIRSTKLEDSAMYFCASRQGGYQPQHFGDGTRLSIL.

The V gene is TRBV4-3, the J gene TRBJ2-5; 7 bases agree with TRBD2. The CDR3 is made up of 15 amino acids. V lost 1 base and J lost 5; bases outside the gene matches: 7. Germline assignment: CDR1 LGHNA and CDR2 YSLEER. The CDR3 DNA sequence: TGCGCCAGCAGCCAAGGACTAGACGGGGGGGAGACCCAGTACTTC. Translating gives CASSQGLDGGETQYF.

V usage is TRBV4-3 and J usage is TRBJ2-2; a weak D match, TRBD2 (7 bases). The CDR3 covers 16 residues. CDR1 and CDR2 from the germline V gene are LGHNA and YSLEER. V lost 1 base to trimming and J lost 6 bases, with 15 bases between them. The CDR3 coding sequence is TGCGCCAGCAGCCAAGGGTACAGGGAGGGAGCCGGGGAGCTGTTTTTT. It yields the protein CASSQGYREGAGELFF.

The rearrangement uses TRBV9 and TRBJ2-1; D remains ambiguous. Trimming shortened V by 0 bases and J by 5 bases, and 15 bases separated the two germline ends. CDR3 size: 16 residues. Germline loops: CDR1 SGDLS, CDR2 YYNGEE. The CDR3 loop reads CASSVGRVTSNNEQFF. CDR3 sequence (DNA): TGTGCCAGCAGCGTAGGCCGAGTAACTTCAAACAATGAGCAGTTCTTC.

The chain has TRBV19 and TRBJ2-3; 10 nucleotides match TRBD2. In germline, CDR1 is LNHDA, CDR2 SQIVND (reference sequence). The V gene end was trimmed by 9 bases and the J gene end by 11 bases; junction bases not matched to a gene: 14. CDR3 length equals 14 residues. The DNA of the CDR3 is TGTGCCAGCACCATCGATATAATAGCGGGAGGGCAGTATTTT. This codes for CASTIDIIAGGQYF. Together with reference TRBV19 and TRBJ2-3, the CDR3 gives the full variable domain: DGGITQSPKYLFRKEGQNVTLSCEQNLNHDAMYWYRQDPGQGLRLIYYSQIVNDFQKGDIAEGYSVSREKKESFPLTVTSAQKNPTAFYLCASTIDIIAGGQYFGPGTRLTVL.